This T cell receptor beta chain was found in a study of cytomegalovirus exposure and HLA in healthy donors. PCR used 60 Vbeta primers and 13 Jbeta primers. Assay: immunoSEQ multiplex PCR; the TCRdb copy retains only in-frame clones and omits some. The profile covers about 140,000 clones, with around 79% appearing a single time and approximately 3% taken by the ten largest. V dropped 1 base and J dropped 5; count of bases not matched to a gene: 6. The CDR3 totals 15 residues. Germline CDR1 SEHNR, CDR2 FQNEAQ (reference sequence). The chain employs TRBV7-9 and TRBJ2-5, with 8 positions matching TRBD2. The receptor was derived from a female donor in good health and CMV-seronegative. The specimen sequenced was PBMCs. CDR3 amino acids: CASSLDGRAAETQYF. The CDR3, as DNA: TGTGCCAGCAGCTTAGACGGGAGGGCCGCCGAGACCCAGTACTTC.